Listed here are 30 T cell receptor beta chains from one sample, sequenced in a study of blood T cell repertoires in COVID-19. The protocol was immunoSEQ multiplex PCR, while the TCRdb copy is restricted to in-frame clones and leaves out a portion. Of some 350,000 clones detected, around 91% appear once; the ten largest clones hold under 3.5%. Material for sequencing was peripheral blood. Every receptor here comes from a woman aged 18-29 years who had recovered from COVID-19.

The rearrangement joins TRBV14 to TRBJ2-5; 9 bases are a match to TRBD1. V was pared by 4 bases and J by 6 bases, with 21 bases of the junction left unmatched. Germline loops: CDR1 SGHDN, CDR2 FVKESK. The CDR3 length is 19 residues. The CDR3 DNA follows: TGTGCCAGCAGCCCACAAGCCAGCATGGGGACAGGGATCTATCAGACCCAGTACTTC. Translating gives CASSPQASMGTGIYQTQYF.

V and J are TRBV6-5 and TRBJ2-3; D possibly corresponds to TRBD1 (5 bases). CDR1 and CDR2 from the germline V gene are MNHEY and SVGAGI. V was cut by 8 bases and J by 1 base, with 13 bases left in between. The CDR3 extends over 14 amino acids. In DNA, the CDR3 is TGTGCCAGCGGAAAAGACAGCCGCACAGATACGCAGTATTTT. This translates into CASGKDSRTDTQYF.

The CDR3 nucleotides read TGTGCCAGCAGTGAACCCACAGGGGCCCTTGGCTATGGCTACACCTTC. This encodes CASSEPTGALGYGYTF. J is TRBJ1-2 and V is TRBV6-1; 7 nucleotides match TRBD1. Losses at the gene ends were 2 bases for V and 4 bases for J; bases not matched to a gene: 10. The CDR3 has 16 residues. In germline, CDR1 is MNHNS, CDR2 SASEGT.

This sequence joins TRBV4-3 and TRBJ1-4, with 7 bases that match TRBD1. The V and J ends lost 4 bases and 6 bases, in that order; junction bases with no gene match: 11. The CDR3 is 16 residues long. Germline V gene data show CDR1 as LGHNA and CDR2 as YSLEER. CDR3 amino acids: CASSRTFRDSHEKLFF. The CDR3 DNA is TGCGCCAGCAGCCGAACCTTCCGGGACAGTCATGAAAAACTGTTTTTT.

The genes are TRBV25-1 and TRBJ2-5; a weak D match, TRBD2 (6 bases). CDR1 is MGHDK, CDR2 SYGVNS, per germline. V shed 1 base and J shed 4 bases, with 19 bases lying between them. The CDR3 is 17 residues long. The CDR3 region is CASSESSLAHGVETQYF. The CDR3 DNA follows: TGTGCCAGCAGTGAATCTTCACTAGCCCATGGGGTAGAGACCCAGTACTTC.

The chain uses TRBV10-1 and TRBJ1-2, with D perhaps TRBD1 (6 bases). In germline, CDR1 is WNHNN, CDR2 SYGVQD (reference sequence). With 5 bases removed from V and 7 bases from J, the gap between germline ends came to 11 bases. The CDR3 covers 12 residues. The CDR3 protein is CASSSGASGYTF. CDR3 nucleotide sequence: TGCGCCAGCAGTTCAGGGGCATCTGGCTACACCTTC.

The chain couples TRBV2 to TRBJ2-1; 11 bases line up with TRBD2. This CDR3 has 15 amino acids. The germline gives CDR1 SNHLY, CDR2 FYNNEI. The CDR3 DNA sequence: TGTGCTAGCGGGAGGGTCCGGAGCTCCTACAATGAGCAGTTCTTC. Amino acids: CASGRVRSSYNEQFF.

The chain carries TRBV7-2 and TRBJ2-1; 12 bases fit TRBD2. CDR3 length: 17 amino acids. The ends lost 2 bases at V and 2 bases at J; junction bases unmatched: 4. Germline V lookup: CDR1 SGHTA, CDR2 FQGNSA. CDR3 sequence (DNA): TGTGCCAGCAGCTTAAGGCTAGCGGGAGGGCCCTACAATGAGCAGTTCTTC. This codes for CASSLRLAGGPYNEQFF.

This chain uses TRBV20-1 with TRBJ2-7; D not certain. From germline, CDR1 is DFQATT and CDR2 SNEGSKA (reference sequence). The CDR3 extends over 11 amino acids. The V end lost 2 bases, the J end lost 4 bases, and 6 bases lay between the germline ends. CDR3 amino acids: CSARTEYEQYV. CDR3 sequence (DNA): TGCAGTGCTAGAACAGAGTACGAGCAGTACGTC.

The rearrangement joins TRBV7-2 to TRBJ2-4; D is unresolved. Germline V gene lookup returns CDR1 SGHTA and CDR2 FQGNSA. V lost 4 bases and J lost 2, with 3 bases in between. This CDR3 spans 12 amino acids. The CDR3 region is CASSSTKNIQYF. The DNA of the CDR3 is TGTGCCAGCAGCTCCACCAAAAACATTCAGTACTTC. The complete variable domain, with remaining parts taken from reference TRBV7-2 and TRBJ2-4, reads GAGVSQSPSNKVTEKGKDVELRCDPISGHTALYWYRQSLGQGLEFLIYFQGNSAPDKSGLPSDRFSAERTGGSVSTLTIQRTQQEDSAVYLCASSSTKNIQYFGAGTRLSVL.

The sample holds one count of this clone. The junction departs from the called germline gene at one end, perhaps through a read error. V usage is TRBV20-1 and J usage is TRBJ2-2; a weak D match, TRBD2 (5 bases). The CDR3 runs 10 residues. Germline V lookup: CDR1 DFQATT, CDR2 SNEGSKA (reference sequence). As DNA, the CDR3 is TGCAGTGCTAGACCCGGGGAACTGTTTTTT. This sequence encodes CSARPGELFF.

The chain carries TRBV15 and TRBJ1-4; possible D gene TRBD1, 6 bases. Germline V CDR1 and CDR2: LNHNV, YYDKDF (reference sequence). The CDR3 totals 14 residues. Trimming left V 2 bases short and J 3 bases short, with 7 bases between. CDR3 sequence: CATSRTGSNEKLFF. CDR3 nucleotide sequence: TGTGCCACCAGCAGAACAGGGTCTAATGAAAAACTGTTTTTT.

The rearrangement joins TRBV27 to TRBJ1-1; D unclear. This CDR3 is built from 14 residues. The V end lost 0 bases, the J end lost 1 base, and 6 bases lay between the germline ends. Germline V gene sequence: CDR1 MNHEY, CDR2 SMNVEV (reference sequence). This chain's CDR3 is CASSLSRENTEAFF. CDR3 DNA: TGTGCCAGCAGTTTATCGAGGGAGAACACTGAAGCTTTCTTT.

The chain carries TRBV24-1 and TRBJ2-1; 7 bases are shared with TRBD2. V was clipped by 1 base and J by 0 bases; unmatched bases: 2. Germline lookup yields CDR1 KGHDR and CDR2 SFDVKD. This CDR3 is built from 16 residues. In DNA form, the CDR3 reads TGTGCCACCAGTGATTTAGCGGGGAGCTCCTACAATGAGCAGTTCTTC. Its translation: CATSDLAGSSYNEQFF.

This chain joins TRBV24-1 and TRBJ2-1, with TRBD1 matching 7 bases. The CDR3 spans 16 residues. The junction had 16 bases not matched to a gene; V was cut back by 5 bases and J by 10 bases. Germline V gene lookup returns CDR1 KGHDR and CDR2 SFDVKD. CDR3 in amino acids: CATSGGWDSIPGEQFF. CDR3 nucleotide sequence: TGTGCCACCAGTGGGGGATGGGACAGCATACCGGGGGAGCAGTTCTTC.

The count of this clone is one. This chain links TRBV6-5 with TRBJ2-1; D call uncertain. This CDR3 has 15 amino acids. The V end lost 4 bases, the J end lost 1 base, and 11 bases lay between the germline ends. Germline-derived CDR1 and CDR2 are MNHEY and SVGAGI. The DNA of the CDR3 is TGTGCCAGCAGTTTTAGAGGAGTATCCTACAATGAGCAGTTCTTC. It encodes CASSFRGVSYNEQFF.

The chain uses TRBV11-2 and TRBJ2-3; 9 nucleotides agree with TRBD1. J lost 4 bases, V lost 5 bases, and 13 bases had no gene match. From germline, CDR1 is SGHAT and CDR2 FQNNGV. CDR3 length equals 17 residues. CDR3 region: CASSIITGTGFPDTQYF. The DNA of the CDR3 is TGTGCCAGCAGCATCATCACCGGGACAGGGTTTCCAGATACGCAGTATTTT.

The CDR3 coding sequence is TGTGCCAGTAGTAGCCAGACTAGCGGGGCAGGGGACATTCAGTACTTC. Its protein is CASSSQTSGAGDIQYF. V is TRBV19 and J is TRBJ2-4; 11 bases are a match to TRBD2. Per germline, CDR1 LNHDA and CDR2 SQIVND (reference sequence). This CDR3 is 16 amino acids long. The V gene end was trimmed by 4 bases and the J gene end by 8 bases; junction bases not matched to a gene: 10.

The chain recombines TRBV18 with TRBJ1-1; D unclear. The CDR3 loop spans 14 amino acids. Germline V lookup: CDR1 KGHSH, CDR2 LQKENI. Trimming stripped 0 bases from V and 5 bases from J, with 10 bases between. The CDR3 nucleotides are TGTGCCAGCTCACCACCGAATCTGAGAACTGAAGCTTTCTTT. Encoded protein: CASSPPNLRTEAFF.

The chain couples TRBV24-1 to TRBJ2-5, with D tentatively TRBD1 (5 bases). From germline, CDR1 is KGHDR and CDR2 SFDVKD. The CDR3 sequence is 14 residues long. Trimming stripped 3 bases from V and 2 bases from J, with 9 bases between. The CDR3 DNA follows: TGTGCCACCAGTGATCGCAGGGTACAAGAGACCCAGTACTTC. Its translation: CATSDRRVQETQYF.

This clone was seen only once. The rearrangement joins TRBV6-4 to TRBJ2-1; the match to TRBD1 covers 11 bases. CDR3 length: 14 residues. The J segment lost 8 bases and the V segment lost 5 bases, leaving 5 bases of the junction unmatched. The germline CDR1 and CDR2 sequences are MRHNA and SNTAGT. CDR3 sequence reads: CASSRTGGLDEQFF. DNA of the CDR3: TGTGCCAGCAGTAGGACAGGGGGCTTGGATGAGCAGTTCTTC.

This chain connects TRBV19 to TRBJ2-1; 9 nucleotides agree with TRBD2. The trim removed 3 bases at V and 2 bases at J, leaving 11 bases unmatched. CDR3 length equals 18 residues. Germline values: CDR1 LNHDA, CDR2 SQIVND (reference sequence). The CDR3 DNA sequence: TGTGCCAGTAGTATGGCTGCTTTGGCTAGCGGGGCCTACAATGAGCAGTTCTTC. Protein: CASSMAALASGAYNEQFF.

The J gene is TRBJ1-2, the V gene TRBV11-3, with D tentatively TRBD1 (5 bases). The germline CDR1 and CDR2 sequences are SGHNT and YENEEA. CDR3 size: 15 residues. V was shortened by 5 bases and J by 3 bases, with 16 bases between the two germline ends. The CDR3 coding sequence is TGTGCCAGCAGCCCCTATTGGGGAGGGGACTATGGCTACACCTTC. Amino acids: CASSPYWGGDYGYTF.

This chain's CDR3 is CAWQTSGNSNEQFF. CDR3 nucleotides: TGTGCCTGGCAGACTAGCGGGAATTCCAATGAGCAGTTCTTC. V gene TRBV30 combines with J gene TRBJ2-1; 11 bases are a match to TRBD2. The V and J ends lost 5 bases and 6 bases, in that order; junction bases with no gene match: 6. Germline CDR1 and CDR2: GTSNPN and SVGIG (reference sequence). This CDR3 spans 14 amino acids.

The chain uses TRBV6-5 and TRBJ1-2, with 9 bases fitting TRBD1. Losses at the gene ends were 5 bases for V and 2 bases for J; bases not matched to a gene: 6. Germline CDR1 is MNHEY and CDR2 is SVGAGI. The CDR3 has 15 amino acids. This CDR3 reads CASSIRQGGNYGYTF. Written as DNA, the CDR3 is TGTGCCAGCAGTATACGACAGGGGGGGAACTATGGCTACACCTTC.

The chain uses TRBV29-1 and TRBJ2-1; TRBD1 aligns across 7 bases. Germline CDR1 reads SQVTM; CDR2 reads ANQGSEA. J gave up 0 bases and V 7 bases, and 6 bases lay outside the gene matches. The CDR3 contains 14 residues. The CDR3 loop reads CSAGDSSSYNEQFF. Written as DNA, the CDR3 is TGCAGCGCCGGGGACAGTAGCTCCTACAATGAGCAGTTCTTC.

This chain connects TRBV6-6 to TRBJ1-5; TRBD1 is a possible D gene (5 bases). The CDR3 contains 15 residues. V shed 1 base and J shed 5 bases, with 12 bases lying between them. Germline assignment: CDR1 MNHNY and CDR2 SVGAGI (reference sequence). CDR3 loop: CASSYLLRGDQPQHF. In DNA form, the CDR3 reads TGTGCCAGCAGTTACTTGCTCCGGGGGGATCAGCCCCAGCATTTT.

The chain couples TRBV27 to TRBJ1-2; D is perhaps TRBD1 (5 bases). The CDR3 covers 13 residues. The V and J ends lost 1 base and 7 bases respectively, with 10 bases between them. CDR1 is MNHEY and CDR2 is SMNVEV in the germline V gene (reference sequence). CDR3 sequence (DNA): TGTGCCAGCAGTTTATGGGGGGAAGGTGGCTACACCTTC. Its protein is CASSLWGEGGYTF.

This sequence joins TRBV30 and TRBJ1-2; maybe TRBD1 (5 bases). CDR3 length: 13 residues. Between the trimmed V and J ends, which lost 5 bases and 6 bases, there was a span of 16 bases. The germline V gene has CDR1 GTSNPN and CDR2 SVGIG (reference sequence). This CDR3 is CAWALRQGNGYTF. CDR3 DNA: TGTGCCTGGGCACTGAGGCAGGGAAATGGCTACACCTTC.

The chain couples TRBV11-2 to TRBJ2-2, with TRBD2 matching over 11 bases. The CDR3 is 19 residues long. V shed 4 bases, J shed 1 base, and the junction held 11 bases outside the gene matches. Germline V gene lookup returns CDR1 SGHAT and CDR2 FQNNGV. The CDR3 DNA reads as TGTGCCAGCAGCTCCGGGACTAGCGGAACCGTTTTGAACACCGGGGAGCTGTTTTTT. It codes for CASSSGTSGTVLNTGELFF.